Listed below are T cell receptor beta chains from one sample, sequenced in a study of blood T cell repertoires in COVID-19. Data came from immunoSEQ multiplex PCR; TCRdb stores just in-frame clones and leaves some out. Counted here are about 65,000 clones, roughly four fifths occurring once; the ten biggest clones make up approximately 15%. Sequencing was carried out using peripheral blood. The receptors shown here come from an elderly man with acute or convalescent COVID-19. CDR3s include the opening cysteine and the closing phenylalanine or tryptophan. A D gene is named only where the DNA matches it firmly. Only some rows state a clone size, as once, few, many or a class for expanded clones.

d_gene: TRBD2
v_gene: TRBV12-3/TRBV12-4
abundance: NA
j_gene: TRBJ2-7
CDR3aa: CASRRTSRDEQYF
CDR3nt: TGTGCCAGCAGGCGGACTAGCCGGGACGAGCAGTACTTC

d_gene: TRBD2
v_gene: TRBV3-1/TRBV3-2
abundance: NA
j_gene: TRBJ2-1
CDR3aa: CASSQAGAGSLYNEQFF
CDR3nt: TGTGCCAGCAGCCAAGCTGGAGCGGGGTCGCTTTACAATGAGCAGTTCTTC

d_gene: TRBD2
v_gene: TRBV6-2/TRBV6-3
abundance: NA
j_gene: TRBJ2-1
CDR3aa: CASSLVSGGPSYNEQFF
CDR3nt: TGTGCCAGCAGTTTGGTTAGCGGGGGACCCTCCTACAATGAGCAGTTCTTC

d_gene: NA
v_gene: TRBV12-5
abundance: NA
j_gene: TRBJ2-3
CDR3aa: CASAWRENTDTQYF
CDR3nt: TGTGCTAGTGCCTGGAGGGAAAACACAGATACGCAGTATTTT

d_gene: TRBD2
v_gene: TRBV15
abundance: NA
j_gene: TRBJ2-7
CDR3aa: CATSRRTSGYEQYF
CDR3nt: TGTGCCACCAGCAGAAGGACTAGCGGCTACGAGCAGTACTTC

d_gene: NA
v_gene: TRBV5-6
abundance: NA
j_gene: TRBJ1-3
CDR3aa: CASSLAAGTVWGNTIYF
CDR3nt: TGTGCCAGCAGCTTGGCCGCAGGGACTGTGTGGGGAAACACCATATATTTT

d_gene: TRBD2
v_gene: TRBV5-1
abundance: NA
j_gene: TRBJ2-1
CDR3aa: CASSRTSGNYNEQFF
CDR3nt: TGCGCCAGCAGCCGGACTAGCGGGAATTACAATGAGCAGTTCTTC

d_gene: TRBD1
v_gene: TRBV5-5
abundance: NA
j_gene: TRBJ1-6
CDR3aa: CASSLLTGRNNSPLHF
CDR3nt: TGTGCCAGCAGTCTCCTGACAGGGAGGAATAATTCACCCCTCCACTTT

d_gene: TRBD1
v_gene: TRBV5-1
abundance: NA
j_gene: TRBJ1-2
CDR3aa: CASSSIGMGQGFNYGYTF
CDR3nt: TGCGCCAGCAGCTCGATAGGAATGGGACAGGGTTTTAACTATGGCTACACCTTC

d_gene: TRBD1
v_gene: TRBV12-5
abundance: once
j_gene: TRBJ2-7
CDR3aa: CASWAGGSYEQYF
CDR3nt: TGTGCTAGTTGGGCAGGGGGATCCTACGAGCAGTACTTC

d_gene: NA
v_gene: TRBV11-2
abundance: NA
j_gene: TRBJ1-5
CDR3aa: CASSPNPGNSNQPQHF
CDR3nt: TGTGCCAGCAGCCCCAACCCCGGGAATAGCAATCAGCCCCAGCATTTT